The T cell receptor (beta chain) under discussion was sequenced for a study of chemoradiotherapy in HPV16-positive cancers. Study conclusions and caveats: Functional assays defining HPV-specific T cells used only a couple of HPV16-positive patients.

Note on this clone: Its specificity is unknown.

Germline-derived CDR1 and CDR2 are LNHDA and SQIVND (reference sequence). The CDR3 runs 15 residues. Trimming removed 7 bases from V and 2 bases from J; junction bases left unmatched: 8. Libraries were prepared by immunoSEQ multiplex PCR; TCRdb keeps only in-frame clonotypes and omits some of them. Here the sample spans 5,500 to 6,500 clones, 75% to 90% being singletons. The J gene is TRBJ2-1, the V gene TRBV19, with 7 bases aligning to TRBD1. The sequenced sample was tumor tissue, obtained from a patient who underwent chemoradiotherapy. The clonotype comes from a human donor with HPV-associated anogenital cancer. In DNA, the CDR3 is TGTGCCAGTAACCAGCCGGGACAGACCTACAATGAGCAGTTCTTC. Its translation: CASNQPGQTYNEQFF.